Below, 11 T cell receptor beta chains from the same sample are listed, as sequenced in a study of shared T cell receptors in the human thymus. Only in-frame clones appear in the TCRdb table, and some are missing; sequencing was by immunoSEQ multiplex PCR. The data contain more than 550,000 clones, about 87% of them singletons. These data also formed part of another study, on human thymus T cells.

The sample taken for sequencing was thymocytes. Receptors originate from a boy under two years old with a congenital heart defect.

The chain carries TRBV5-1 and TRBJ2-1; 8 positions match TRBD1. In germline, CDR1 is SGHRS, CDR2 YFSETQ. The CDR3 length is 14 residues. The ends lost 2 bases at V and 8 bases at J; junction bases unmatched: 6. The chain's CDR3 is CASSFGQGLDEQFF. The CDR3 nucleotides read TGCGCCAGCAGCTTCGGACAGGGCCTCGATGAGCAGTTCTTC.

The gene calls are TRBV6-5 and TRBJ2-4; TRBD1 aligns across 8 bases. This CDR3 contains 14 residues. Germline CDR1 reads MNHEY; CDR2 reads SVGAGI. V was pared by 6 bases and J by 4 bases, with 5 bases of the junction left unmatched. The CDR3 coding sequence is TGTGCCAGCAGGGACAGGGAATCTAAAAACATTCAGTACTTC. It codes for CASRDRESKNIQYF.

The chain links TRBV18 to TRBJ2-2, with D hard to call. From germline, CDR1 is KGHSH and CDR2 LQKENI. Trimming left V 2 bases short and J 7 bases short, with 11 bases between. The CDR3 loop spans 14 amino acids. CDR3 protein: CASSPSGLGGELFF. Written as DNA, the CDR3 is TGTGCCAGCTCACCATCGGGTCTAGGCGGGGAGCTGTTTTTT.

This clone was seen a single time. V gene TRBV7-9 combines with J gene TRBJ2-7, with 10 nucleotides matching TRBD2. Germline V gene sequence: CDR1 SEHNR, CDR2 FQNEAQ (reference sequence). Trimming took 5 bases from V and 6 from J; bases not matched to a gene: 10. The CDR3 contains 15 residues. This CDR3 reads CASSTVSGGASEQYF. CDR3 DNA: TGTGCCAGCAGCACCGTCAGCGGGGGGGCTTCCGAGCAGTACTTC.

V usage is TRBV27 and J usage is TRBJ1-2; D call uncertain. Germline CDR1 MNHEY, CDR2 SMNVEV (reference sequence). The CDR3 spans 14 residues. V was pared by 5 bases and J by 2 bases, with 12 bases between. The CDR3 sequence is CASSPEAGNYGYTF. As DNA, the CDR3 is TGTGCCAGCAGTCCCGAAGCGGGGAACTATGGCTACACCTTC.

This sequence joins TRBV5-4 and TRBJ2-1, with D tentatively TRBD2 (6 bases). Germline CDR1 is SGHNT and CDR2 is YYREEE (reference sequence). Trimming pared 5 bases from V and 5 bases from J, leaving 11 bases between. The CDR3 extends over 13 amino acids. This chain's CDR3 is CASRGGFNNEQFF. The CDR3 region has the DNA TGTGCCAGCAGGGGGGGATTTAACAATGAGCAGTTCTTC.

Note on this clone: Other DNA sequences of this sample code for an identical CDR3. The rearrangement uses TRBV4-2 and TRBJ1-6; perhaps TRBD1 as D (5 bases). Trimming took off 4 bases at V and 10 bases at J, with 29 bases between the two ends. Germline V gene lookup returns CDR1 LGHNA and CDR2 YNFKEQ. The CDR3 consists of 19 residues. In nucleotides, the CDR3 is TGTGCCAGCAGCCCCCGTCCCCCCGACAGCCCCTTCGTACTCTCACCCCTCCACTTT. It encodes CASSPRPPDSPFVLSPLHF.

The chain recombines TRBV4-2 with TRBJ1-5, with unresolved D. Trimming removed 4 bases at V and 0 bases at J, with 10 bases between. The CDR3 spans 15 residues. The germline V gene has CDR1 LGHNA and CDR2 YNFKEQ. The CDR3 DNA follows: TGTGCCAGCAGCCTCAGGCACCCTAGCAATCAGCCCCAGCATTTT. It specifies CASSLRHPSNQPQHF.

CDR3 in DNA: TGCAGCGTCAAGCGGGAGGCCCTAAATGAGCAGTTCTTC. Translation gives CSVKREALNEQFF. The chain has TRBV29-1 and TRBJ2-1; 9 bases map to TRBD2. The CDR3 loop spans 13 amino acids. The junction had 7 bases not matched to a gene; V was cut back by 6 bases and J by 7 bases. Per germline, CDR1 SQVTM and CDR2 ANQGSEA.

This sequence joins TRBV5-1 and TRBJ2-3, with 8 bases fitting TRBD1. V dropped 5 bases and J dropped 4; count of bases not matched to a gene: 15. Germline V lookup: CDR1 SGHRS, CDR2 YFSETQ. The CDR3 is 17 residues long. CDR3 bases: TGCGCCAGCAGAGCCGGGACAGGTAATTGGGCAGCAGATACGCAGTATTTT. It translates to CASRAGTGNWAADTQYF.

The V and J genes are TRBV14 and TRBJ2-7; D might be TRBD2 (5 bases). The CDR3 is 15 amino acids. The V gene's germline CDR1 is SGHDN and CDR2 FVKESK. V was clipped by 5 bases and J by 3 bases, with 17 bases between them. CDR3 amino acids: CASSYRADYLYEQYF. The CDR3 nucleotides read TGTGCCAGCAGCTACCGTGCAGACTACCTCTACGAGCAGTACTTC.